This T cell receptor beta chain was observed in a study of shared clonotypes between healthy human individuals. Study-wide results and limits: Relative to clonotypes present in all four donors, those not shared had lower generation probabilities.

The table came from immunoSEQ multiplex PCR; TCRdb's copy has only in-frame clones and leaves some out. The profile shows millions of clones, more than 85% of them singletons. The CDR3 runs to 15 residues. The V and J ends lost 7 bases and 3 bases, in that order; junction bases with no gene match: 8. The germline CDR1 and CDR2 sequences are MDHEN and SYDVKM. A remark on this clone: The antigen is undetermined.

The sequenced sample was naive CD4+ T cells from PBMCs. Documented subset: CD45RA+ positively selected. The clonotype was recovered from a man aged 18 to 29 in good health. Some clones in this sample may be carry-over from other donors' samples. V is TRBV28 and J is TRBJ2-3; 9 nucleotides agree with TRBD1. CDR3 loop: CASIGQGRGTDTQYF. The CDR3 DNA reads TGTGCCAGCATCGGACAGGGGAGGGGGACAGATACGCAGTATTTT. Full variable domain (rest looked up from reference TRBV28 and TRBJ2-3): DVKVTQSSRYLVKRTGEKVFLECVQDMDHENMFWYRQDPGLGLRLIYFSYDVKMKEKGDIPEGYSVSREKKERFSLILESASTNQTSMYLCASIGQGRGTDTQYFGPGTRLTVL.